Shown below are 7 T cell receptor beta chains from a single sample sequenced in a study of response to subunit inactivated influenza vaccine. TCRdb independently ran MiXCR on the RT-PCR reads; one entry per CDR3 protein. The sample holds hundreds of thousands of distinct CDR3 sequences, about 14% seen once. This specimen was PBMCs from blood, taken less than 15 days before vaccination. Receptors were obtained from a man aged 45-60 years who received an inactivated influenza vaccine.

This clonotype was detected only a few times. V is TRBV20-1 and J is TRBJ2-1, with 9 bases identical to TRBD2. V shed 0 bases, J shed 10 bases, and the junction held 10 bases outside the gene matches. Germline V gene sequence: CDR1 DFQATT, CDR2 SNEGSKA (reference sequence). The CDR3 runs to 15 residues. Written as DNA, the CDR3 is TGCAGTGCTAGAGACCCTCAGCGGGGGGATAGGGAGCAGTTCTTC. This encodes CSARDPQRGDREQFF.

There are a few counts of this clonotype. The V call is TRBV6-2 or TRBV6-3, the J call TRBJ1-5, with D tentatively TRBD1 (5 bases). Germline V lookup: CDR1 MNHEY, CDR2 SVGEGT. This CDR3 is built from 15 residues. V lost 6 bases, J lost 0 bases, and 12 bases lay in between. The chain's CDR3 is CASRDSIYSNQPQHF. CDR3 nucleotides: TGTGCCAGCAGAGACAGCATTTATAGCAATCAGCCCCAGCATTTT.

The V and J genes are TRBV4-3 and TRBJ2-7, with D possibly matching TRBD1 (5 bases). V was clipped by 4 bases and J by 1 base, with 14 bases between them. Germline V lookup: CDR1 LGHNA, CDR2 YSLEER. This CDR3 is built from 15 residues. DNA of the CDR3: TGCGCCAGCAGCCCCACAGCAAGGGGTTCCTACGAGCAGTACTTC. This encodes CASSPTARGSYEQYF.

This clonotype turned up a few times. V and J are TRBV18 and TRBJ2-7; D is possibly TRBD2 (7 bases). This CDR3 has 15 amino acids. Germline V CDR1 and CDR2: KGHSH, LQKENI. Trimming cost V 2 bases and J 3 bases, with 14 bases left between them. CDR3: CASSPYSGGGYEQYF. The CDR3 nucleotides read TGTGCCAGCTCACCATATTCGGGGGGCGGCTACGAGCAGTACTTC. Combining the CDR3 with reference TRBV18 and TRBJ2-7 gives the whole variable domain NAGVMQNPRHLVRRRGQEARLRCSPMKGHSHVYWYRQLPEEGLKFMVYLQKENIIDESGMPKERFSAEFPKEGPSILRIQQVVRGDSAAYFCASSPYSGGGYEQYFGPGTRLTVT.

This clonotype came up once. The chain has TRBV24-1 and TRBJ2-1; the D call may be TRBD1 or TRBD2 (5 bases each). The V gene lost 3 bases and the J gene lost 9 bases, with 11 bases spanning the gap. Germline CDR1 reads KGHDR; CDR2 reads SFDVKD. This CDR3 spans 13 amino acids. The CDR3 region is CATSDLWGSEQFF. As DNA, the CDR3 is TGTGCCACCAGTGATCTATGGGGGAGTGAGCAGTTCTTC.

This clonotype was seen many times. This chain links TRBV28 with TRBJ2-1; 7 nucleotides align to TRBD1. The CDR3 has 13 amino acids. J lost 5 bases, V lost 6 bases, and 4 bases had no gene match. Per germline, CDR1 MDHEN and CDR2 SYDVKM. CDR3 bases: TGTGCCAGCAGGAAGACAGGGAACAATGAGCAGTTCTTC. Translated: CASRKTGNNEQFF.

The chain uses TRBV4-2 and TRBJ1-6; D gene ambiguous. Per germline, CDR1 LGHNA and CDR2 YNFKEQ. The V and J ends lost 2 bases and 8 bases respectively, with 16 bases between them. The CDR3 length is 16 residues. This chain's CDR3 is CASSQRHSPYDSPLHF. In nucleotides, the CDR3 is TGTGCCAGCAGCCAACGACACAGTCCCTACGATTCACCCCTCCACTTT.